Listed here are 13 T cell receptor beta chains from one sample, sequenced in a study of blood T cell repertoires in COVID-19. Libraries were prepared by immunoSEQ multiplex PCR; TCRdb keeps only in-frame clonotypes and omits some of them. The sample shows roughly 92,000 clones, around nine tenths of them seen only once. Material for sequencing was peripheral blood. The source of these receptors is a man between 50 and 59 years old with acute or convalescent COVID-19.

The V gene is TRBV5-6, the J gene TRBJ1-1, with a tentative D call TRBD1 (6 bases). Trimming pared 7 bases from V and 4 bases from J, leaving 17 bases between. The CDR3 is 14 amino acids. The germline CDR1 and CDR2 sequences are SGHDT and YYEEEE. The CDR3 nucleotides are TGTGCCAGCTTGGGCAGGGGCAGGATCACTGAAGCTTTCTTT. Translating it yields CASLGRGRITEAFF. The full variable domain, completed using reference TRBV5-6 and TRBJ1-1, is DAGVTQSPTHLIKTRGQQVTLRCSPKSGHDTVSWYQQALGQGPQFIFQYYEEEERQRGNFPDRFSGHQFPNYSSELNVNALLLGDSALYLCASLGRGRITEAFFGQGTRLTVV.

V usage is TRBV7-9 and J usage is TRBJ2-2, with D unclear. The CDR3 totals 16 residues. Trimming pared 6 bases from V and 3 bases from J, leaving 17 bases between. CDR1 SEHNR and CDR2 FQNEAQ come from the germline V gene (reference sequence). Here the CDR3 DNA reads TGTGCCAGCAGTCTACTCATGGCGACATACACCGGGGAGCTGTTTTTT. Amino acids: CASSLLMATYTGELFF.

The chain recombines TRBV19 with TRBJ1-2, with D possibly TRBD1 on 6 matching bases. The CDR3 is 14 amino acids. CDR1 LNHDA and CDR2 SQIVND come from the germline V gene (reference sequence). Trimming left V 9 bases short and J 5 bases short, with 19 bases between. The CDR3 region is CASQEVQGRYGYTF. The DNA of the CDR3 is TGTGCCAGCCAGGAAGTACAGGGTCGATATGGCTACACCTTC.

The chain recombines TRBV27 with TRBJ2-5; TRBD2 matches at 10 bases. In germline, CDR1 is MNHEY, CDR2 SMNVEV (reference sequence). The CDR3 runs 13 residues. Unmatched junction bases numbered 5, after V lost 8 bases and J lost 5 bases. CDR3 sequence reads: CASGLAGEETQYF. CDR3 coding DNA: TGTGCCAGCGGTCTAGCGGGAGAGGAGACCCAGTACTTC.

This clone was recorded once. The chain employs TRBV5-1 and TRBJ2-5, with TRBD2 matching 7 bases. The CDR3 is made up of 14 amino acids. The V segment lost 5 bases and the J segment 4 bases; nucleotides outside the gene matches: 8. From germline, CDR1 is SGHRS and CDR2 YFSETQ. CDR3 loop: CASSVWEGRETQYF. The DNA for the CDR3 is TGCGCCAGCAGTGTCTGGGAGGGCCGAGAGACCCAGTACTTC.

This clone was observed a few times. V usage is TRBV30 and J usage is TRBJ1-5; D may be TRBD1 (6 bases). This CDR3 contains 17 residues. V lost 3 bases to trimming and J lost 0 bases, with 18 bases between them. Germline V gene sequence: CDR1 GTSNPN, CDR2 SVGIG (reference sequence). The CDR3 DNA follows: TGTGCCTGGAGACGGGGGGCCTACTTCTATAGCAATCAGCCCCAGCATTTT. The encoded protein is CAWRRGAYFYSNQPQHF.

The chain employs TRBV19 and TRBJ1-5, with TRBD1 matching over 8 bases. V dropped 3 bases and J dropped 5; count of bases not matched to a gene: 3. Germline V gives CDR1 LNHDA, CDR2 SQIVND (reference sequence). CDR3 length: 14 amino acids. The CDR3, as DNA: TGTGCCAGTAGTATTGGACAGGGTTATCAGCCCCAGCATTTT. Translating it yields CASSIGQGYQPQHF.

This clone was detected only a few times. The chain links TRBV18 to TRBJ2-1; maybe TRBD2 (5 bases). Trimming pared 1 base from V and 7 bases from J, leaving 5 bases between. Germline V CDR1 and CDR2: KGHSH, LQKENI. CDR3 length: 12 amino acids. The CDR3 DNA reads TGTGCCAGCTCACCACGGGAGAATGAGCAGTTCTTC. Translating it yields CASSPRENEQFF.

The rearrangement uses TRBV5-4 and TRBJ1-2; no clear D. CDR3 length: 18 amino acids. Per the germline V gene, CDR1 is SGHNT and CDR2 is YYREEE (reference sequence). Trimming left V 0 bases short and J 2 bases short, with 20 bases between. The CDR3 loop reads CASSLVGGRVMTNYGYTF. CDR3 sequence (DNA): TGTGCCAGCAGCTTGGTGGGAGGGAGAGTTATGACGAACTATGGCTACACCTTC.

J is TRBJ2-1 and V is TRBV5-8; 11 bases fit TRBD2. Germline V CDR1 and CDR2: SGHTS, YDEGEE. V shed 4 bases and J 7 bases; nucleotides not matched to a gene: 13. The CDR3 is 17 amino acids. The CDR3 loop is CASSLTTSGIPTNEQFF. CDR3 nucleotides: TGTGCCAGCAGCCTGACGACTAGCGGGATACCTACTAATGAGCAGTTCTTC.

This clone was observed once. This rearrangement joins TRBV10-3 to TRBJ1-1, with TRBD1 matching over 7 bases. CDR3 length: 16 residues. With V trimmed by 2 bases and J by 1 base, 7 bases remained unmatched. Germline V gene sequence: CDR1 ENHRY, CDR2 SYGVKD. The DNA for the CDR3 is TGTGCCATCAGTGAGAGCCGGACAGGTCAGAACACTGAAGCTTTCTTT. Residues: CAISESRTGQNTEAFF.

The rearrangement joins TRBV9 to TRBJ1-1; a possible D gene is TRBD1 (6 bases). V shed 7 bases and J shed 2 bases, with 12 bases lying between them. This CDR3 spans 13 amino acids. Per the germline V gene, CDR1 is SGDLS and CDR2 is YYNGEE. The CDR3 DNA follows: TGTGCCAGCTCCGGACAGAGTAACACTGAAGCTTTCTTT. Its protein product is CASSGQSNTEAFF.

The V call is TRBV19, the J call TRBJ2-7; the match to TRBD2 covers 9 bases. The CDR3 extends over 15 amino acids. Trimming cost V 10 bases and J 5 bases; bases outside gene matches: 15. Germline values: CDR1 LNHDA, CDR2 SQIVND (reference sequence). The chain's CDR3 is CATSKVPREGNEQYF. For the CDR3, the DNA is TGTGCCACCTCTAAGGTGCCGCGGGAGGGGAACGAGCAGTACTTC.